This T cell receptor (beta chain) originates from a study of T cells after yellow fever vaccination. Study in general: Each low-cell-number fraction was prepared by means of SMART-Seq v4 Ultra Low Input. Study outcomes and limitations: Contamination of FACS-sorted repertoires by abundant clonotypes from the bulk population could occur. Some clonotypes were seen in both the CD4 and the CD8 compartments. These made up a small share and likely arose from convergent recombination.

MiXCR, applied by TCRdb to the 5' RACE reads, yields one record per CDR3 protein. The sample has around 500,000 distinct CDR3 sequences, about a fifth seen once. CDR3 length: 13 residues. J gave up 0 bases and V 10 bases, and 5 bases lay outside the gene matches. CDR1 and CDR2 from the germline V gene are LNHDA and SQIVND (reference sequence). On this clonotype itself: No antigen is known for it.

V is TRBV19 and J is TRBJ1-1; the match to TRBD1 covers 7 bases. This material consisted of PBMCs, taken 21 days after the first yellow fever vaccination. The TCR originated in a man younger than 35 who received the YFV17D yellow fever vaccine. For the CDR3, the DNA is TGTGCCACCGGGACAGTGCTGAACACTGAAGCTTTCTTT. Its translation: CATGTVLNTEAFF.